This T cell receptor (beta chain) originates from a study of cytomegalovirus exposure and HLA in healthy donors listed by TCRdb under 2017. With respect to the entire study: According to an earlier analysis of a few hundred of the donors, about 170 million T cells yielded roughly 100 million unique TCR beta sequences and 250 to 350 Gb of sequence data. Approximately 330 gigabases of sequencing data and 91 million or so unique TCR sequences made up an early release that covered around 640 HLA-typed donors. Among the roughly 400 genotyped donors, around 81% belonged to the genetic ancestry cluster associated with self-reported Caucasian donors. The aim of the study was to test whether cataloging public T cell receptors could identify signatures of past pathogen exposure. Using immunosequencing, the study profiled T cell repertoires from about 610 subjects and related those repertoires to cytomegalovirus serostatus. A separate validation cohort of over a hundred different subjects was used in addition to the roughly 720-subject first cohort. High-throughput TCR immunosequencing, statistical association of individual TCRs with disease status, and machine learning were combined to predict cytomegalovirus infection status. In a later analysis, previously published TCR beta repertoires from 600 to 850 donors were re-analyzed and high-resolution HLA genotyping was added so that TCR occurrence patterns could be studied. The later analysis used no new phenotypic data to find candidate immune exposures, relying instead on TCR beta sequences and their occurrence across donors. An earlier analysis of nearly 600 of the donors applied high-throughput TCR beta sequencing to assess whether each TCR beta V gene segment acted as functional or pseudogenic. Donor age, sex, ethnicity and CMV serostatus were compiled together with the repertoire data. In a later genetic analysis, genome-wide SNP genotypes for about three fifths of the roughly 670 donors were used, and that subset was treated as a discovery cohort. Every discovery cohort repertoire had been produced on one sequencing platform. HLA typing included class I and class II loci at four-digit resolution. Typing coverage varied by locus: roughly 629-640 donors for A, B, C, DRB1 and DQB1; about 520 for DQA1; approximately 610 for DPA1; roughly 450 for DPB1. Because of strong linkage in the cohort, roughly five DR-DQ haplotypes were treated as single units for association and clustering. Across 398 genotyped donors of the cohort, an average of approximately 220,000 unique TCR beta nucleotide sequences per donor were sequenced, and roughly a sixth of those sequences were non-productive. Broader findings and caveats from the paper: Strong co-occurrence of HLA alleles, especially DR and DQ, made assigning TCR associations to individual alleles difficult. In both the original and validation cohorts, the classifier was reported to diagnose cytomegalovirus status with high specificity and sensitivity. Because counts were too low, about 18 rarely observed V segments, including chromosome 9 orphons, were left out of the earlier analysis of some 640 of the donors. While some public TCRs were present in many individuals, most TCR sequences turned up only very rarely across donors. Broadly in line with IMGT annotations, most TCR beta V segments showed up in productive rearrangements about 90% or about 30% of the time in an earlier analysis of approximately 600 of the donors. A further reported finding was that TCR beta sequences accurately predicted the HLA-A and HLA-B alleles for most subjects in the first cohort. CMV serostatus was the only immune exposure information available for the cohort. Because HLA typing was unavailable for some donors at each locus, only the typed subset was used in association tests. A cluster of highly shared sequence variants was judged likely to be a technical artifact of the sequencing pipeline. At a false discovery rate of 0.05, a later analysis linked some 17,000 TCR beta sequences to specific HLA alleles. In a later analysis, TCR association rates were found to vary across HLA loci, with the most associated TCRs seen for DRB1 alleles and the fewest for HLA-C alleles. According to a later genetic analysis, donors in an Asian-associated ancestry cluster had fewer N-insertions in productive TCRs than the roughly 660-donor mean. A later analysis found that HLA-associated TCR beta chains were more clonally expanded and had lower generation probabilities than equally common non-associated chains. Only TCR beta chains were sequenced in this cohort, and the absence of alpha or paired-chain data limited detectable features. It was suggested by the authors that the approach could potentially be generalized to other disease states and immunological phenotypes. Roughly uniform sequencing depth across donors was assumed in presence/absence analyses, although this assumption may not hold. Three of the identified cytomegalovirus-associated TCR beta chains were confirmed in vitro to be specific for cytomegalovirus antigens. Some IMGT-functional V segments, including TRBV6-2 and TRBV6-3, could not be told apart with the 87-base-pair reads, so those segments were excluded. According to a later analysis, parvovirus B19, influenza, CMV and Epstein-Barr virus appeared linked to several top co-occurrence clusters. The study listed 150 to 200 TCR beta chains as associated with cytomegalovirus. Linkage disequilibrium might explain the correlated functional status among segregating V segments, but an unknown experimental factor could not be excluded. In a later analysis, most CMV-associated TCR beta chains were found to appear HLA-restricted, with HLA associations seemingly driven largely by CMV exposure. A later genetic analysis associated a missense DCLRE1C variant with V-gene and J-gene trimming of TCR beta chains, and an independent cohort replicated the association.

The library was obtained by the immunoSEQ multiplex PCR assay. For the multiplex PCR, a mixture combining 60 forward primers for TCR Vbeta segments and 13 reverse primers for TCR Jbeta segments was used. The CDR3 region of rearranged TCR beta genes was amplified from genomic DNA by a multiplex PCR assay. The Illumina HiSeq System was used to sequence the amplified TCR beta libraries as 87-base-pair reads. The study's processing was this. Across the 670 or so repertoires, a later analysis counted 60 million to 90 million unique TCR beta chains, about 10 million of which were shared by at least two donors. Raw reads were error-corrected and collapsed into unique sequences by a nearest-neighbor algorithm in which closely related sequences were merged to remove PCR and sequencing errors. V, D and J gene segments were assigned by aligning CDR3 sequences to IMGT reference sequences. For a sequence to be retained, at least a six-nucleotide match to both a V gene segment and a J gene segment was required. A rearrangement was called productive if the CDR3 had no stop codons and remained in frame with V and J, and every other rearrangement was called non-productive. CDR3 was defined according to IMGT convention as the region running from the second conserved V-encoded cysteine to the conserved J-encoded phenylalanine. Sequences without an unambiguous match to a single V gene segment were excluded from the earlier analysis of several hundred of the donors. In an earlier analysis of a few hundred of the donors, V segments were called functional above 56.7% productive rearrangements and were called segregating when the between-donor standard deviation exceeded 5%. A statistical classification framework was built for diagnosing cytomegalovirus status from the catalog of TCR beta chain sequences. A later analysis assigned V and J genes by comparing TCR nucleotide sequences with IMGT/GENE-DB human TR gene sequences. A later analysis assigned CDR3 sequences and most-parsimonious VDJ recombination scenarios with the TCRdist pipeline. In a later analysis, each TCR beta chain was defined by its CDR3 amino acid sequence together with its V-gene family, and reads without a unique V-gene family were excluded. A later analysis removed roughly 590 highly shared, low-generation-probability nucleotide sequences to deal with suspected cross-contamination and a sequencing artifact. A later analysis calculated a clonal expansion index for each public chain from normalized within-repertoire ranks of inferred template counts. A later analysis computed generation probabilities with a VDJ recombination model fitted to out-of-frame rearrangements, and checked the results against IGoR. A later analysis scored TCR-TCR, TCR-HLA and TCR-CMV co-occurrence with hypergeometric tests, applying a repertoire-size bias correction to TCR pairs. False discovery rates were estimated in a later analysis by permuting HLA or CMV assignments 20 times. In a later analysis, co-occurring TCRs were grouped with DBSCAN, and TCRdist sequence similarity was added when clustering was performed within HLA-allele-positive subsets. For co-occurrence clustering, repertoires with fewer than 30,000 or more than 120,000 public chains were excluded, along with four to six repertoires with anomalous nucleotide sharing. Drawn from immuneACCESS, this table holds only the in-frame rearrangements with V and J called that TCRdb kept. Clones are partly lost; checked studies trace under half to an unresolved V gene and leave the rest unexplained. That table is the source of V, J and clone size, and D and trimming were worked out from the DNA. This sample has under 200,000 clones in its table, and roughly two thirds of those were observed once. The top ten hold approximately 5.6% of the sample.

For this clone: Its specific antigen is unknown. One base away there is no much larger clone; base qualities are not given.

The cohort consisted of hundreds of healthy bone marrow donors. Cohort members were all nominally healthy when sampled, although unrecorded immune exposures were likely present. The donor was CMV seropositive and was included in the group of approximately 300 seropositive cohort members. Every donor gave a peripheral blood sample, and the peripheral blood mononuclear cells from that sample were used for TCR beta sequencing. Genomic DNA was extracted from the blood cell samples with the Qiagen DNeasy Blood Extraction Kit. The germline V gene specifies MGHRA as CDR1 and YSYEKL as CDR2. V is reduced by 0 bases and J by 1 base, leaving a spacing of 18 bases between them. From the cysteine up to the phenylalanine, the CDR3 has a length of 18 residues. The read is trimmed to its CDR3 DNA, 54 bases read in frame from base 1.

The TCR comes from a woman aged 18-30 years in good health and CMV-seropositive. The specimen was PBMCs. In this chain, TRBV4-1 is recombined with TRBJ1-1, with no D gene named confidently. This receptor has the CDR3 CASSQDPRWEGENTEAFF. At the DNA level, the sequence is TGCGCCAGCAGCCAAGATCCGAGATGGGAGGGCGAGAACACTGAAGCTTTCTTT.